This TCR beta chain was recorded in a study of neurological immune-mediated disorders. This clonotype was counted many times. One entry per CDR3 protein, called by TCRdb with MiXCR from the 5' RACE reads. The repertoire holds around 67,000 distinct CDR3 sequences, with around 5.5% as singletons. The specimen was PBMCs. The TCR comes from a man between 18 and 35 years old with multiple sclerosis.

The CDR3 DNA reads as TGCAGTGCTAGTCCCTCCTATGGCTACACCTTC. This encodes CSASPSYGYTF. The chain combines TRBV20-1 with TRBJ1-2; D is unclear. The CDR3 loop spans 11 amino acids. CDR1 and CDR2 (germline): DFQATT, SNEGSKA (reference sequence). The V end lost 3 bases, the J end lost 4 bases, and 6 bases lay between the germline ends.